This TCR beta chain was identified during a study of radiotherapy plus CTLA-4 blockade in lung cancer. Study as a whole: 15% to 20% of patients responded objectively, and roughly 34% achieved disease control. Findings and limits, study-wide: Reports identified early blood T cell clone dynamics, with interferon-beta, as the best response predictor. TCR clones of tumor origin grew in blood after radiotherapy plus ipilimumab.

Germline assignment: CDR1 KGHSH and CDR2 LQKENI. The CDR3 spans 14 residues. The V and J ends lost 4 bases and 4 bases respectively, with 14 bases between them. Concerning this clone: Its antigen is still unknown.

Each patient with chemo-refractory metastatic non-small-cell lung cancer was treated with focal radiation plus CTLA-4 blockade using ipilimumab. Clones were read by immunoSEQ multiplex PCR, and TCRdb kept only the in-frame ones, dropping some. The sample includes around 130,000 clones, about 87% of them seen just once. This receptor was identified in a human donor with non-small cell lung cancer that progressed on radiotherapy plus ipilimumab. This sequence joins TRBV18 and TRBJ2-7; D not certain. Here the sequenced sample was peripheral blood, taken from a patient treated with radiotherapy plus ipilimumab. The CDR3 DNA is TGTGCCAGCTCACTGGGTAGGGAAGGTTACGAGCAGTACTTC. Its translation is CASSLGREGYEQYF.